The 18 T cell receptor beta chains below were found in one sample sequenced in a study of blood T cells in healthy people across ages. A second PCR of roughly 7 to 11 cycles used a sample-barcoded 5' primer and a J-beta primer mix. MiXCR was run by TCRdb on the 5' RACE reads, yielding one entry per CDR3 protein. The sample shows about 730,000 distinct CDR3 sequences, about 40% of them seen only once. The sample consisted of blood. Receptors originate from a woman aged 55-70 years in good health.

This clonotype was seen a handful of times. The chain employs TRBV5-1 and TRBJ1-5; D remains ambiguous. V was trimmed by 4 bases and J by 0 bases, leaving 11 bases between them. The germline gives CDR1 SGHRS, CDR2 YFSETQ. The CDR3 has 15 amino acids. In nucleotides, the CDR3 is TGCGCCAGCAGCCCCCAAGGCAGTAGCAATCAGCCCCAGCATTTT. Translation gives CASSPQGSSNQPQHF.

This chain connects TRBV11-1 to TRBJ1-2, with D possibly matching TRBD1 (6 bases). The CDR3 runs 13 residues. V was trimmed by 6 bases and J by 7 bases, leaving 15 bases between them. The germline gives CDR1 SGHAT, CDR2 FQDESV (reference sequence). CDR3 in amino acids: CASSDRQVFGYTF. The CDR3 nucleotides read TGTGCCAGCAGTGACCGACAGGTCTTTGGCTACACCTTC.

V usage is TRBV7-2 and J usage is TRBJ2-1; 8 bases agree with TRBD2. The germline CDR1 and CDR2 sequences are SGHTA and FQGNSA. V shed 4 bases, J shed 8 bases, and the junction held 7 bases outside the gene matches. This CDR3 comprises 14 residues. CDR3 coding DNA: TGTGCCAGCAGCTCTGTAGCGGGGCTGGATGAGCAGTTCTTC. Its protein product is CASSSVAGLDEQFF.

J is TRBJ1-2 and V is TRBV6-5; D gene unclear. V shed 2 bases and J shed 6 bases, with 16 bases lying between them. CDR3 size: 15 residues. The germline CDR1 and CDR2 sequences are MNHEY and SVGAGI. The CDR3 DNA is TGTGCCAGCAGTTACCGCGGTGGCTCCATCAATGGCTACACCTTC. Protein product: CASSYRGGSINGYTF.

V usage is TRBV12-3 or TRBV12-4 and J usage is TRBJ2-5, with D perhaps TRBD2 (5 bases). The CDR3 totals 12 residues. The V end was cut by 9 bases, the J end by 5 bases, with 13 bases between. The CDR3, as DNA: TGTGCCAGTAAAGCGGAAAAGGAGACCCAGTACTTC. Residues: CASKAEKETQYF.

This clonotype was seen only a few times. The chain has TRBV20-1 and TRBJ1-2; D uncertain. The CDR3 runs 11 residues. Germline CDR1 and CDR2: DFQATT and SNEGSKA (reference sequence). V was shortened by 3 bases and J by 6 bases, with 8 bases between the two germline ends. The CDR3 DNA is TGCAGTGCTAGTGGGGAACATGGCTACACCTTC. Its protein is CSASGEHGYTF.

This chain links TRBV27 with TRBJ2-7, with 14 bases lining up with TRBD2. CDR1 is MNHEY and CDR2 is SMNVEV in the germline V gene (reference sequence). After removal of 2 bases from V and 2 bases from J, the junction contained 8 bases not matched to a gene. The CDR3 spans 18 residues. CDR3 coding DNA: TGTGCCAGCAGTTTACGGGGACTAGCGGGGGCTCCGGCCTACGAGCAGTACTTC. The encoded protein is CASSLRGLAGAPAYEQYF.

This chain uses TRBV7-3 with TRBJ2-5; 14 bases match TRBD2. V shed 5 bases, J shed 4 bases, and the junction held 9 bases outside the gene matches. The CDR3 has 17 amino acids. Germline V gene data show CDR1 as SGHTA and CDR2 as FQGTGA. The CDR3 DNA is TGTGCCAGCAGCCCACTTGGACTAGCGGGGGGTAGAGAGACCCAGTACTTC. Residues: CASSPLGLAGGRETQYF. The full variable domain, rest sourced from reference TRBV7-3 and TRBJ2-5, is GAGVSQTPSNKVTEKGKYVELRCDPISGHTALYWYRQSLGQGPEFLIYFQGTGAADDSGLPNDRFFAVRPEGSVSTLKIQRTERGDSAVYLCASSPLGLAGGRETQYFGPGTRLLVL.

The rearrangement uses TRBV10-3 and TRBJ2-3; D not certain. The CDR3 spans 15 residues. Germline V CDR1 and CDR2: ENHRY, SYGVKD. V was clipped by 2 bases and J by 2 bases, with 11 bases between them. The CDR3 DNA is TGTGCCATCAGTGAGGGGCAGCCCAACACAGATACGCAGTATTTT. It yields the protein CAISEGQPNTDTQYF.

There are a few counts of this clonotype. The rearrangement links TRBV28 to TRBJ2-5; no reliable D call. V lost 1 base to trimming and J lost 5 bases, with 11 bases between them. Looked up from germline, CDR1 is MDHEN and CDR2 is SYDVKM. The CDR3 runs to 14 residues. CDR3 loop: CASSLSAPKETQYF. Written as DNA, the CDR3 is TGTGCCAGCAGTTTATCCGCCCCCAAGGAGACCCAGTACTTC. Full variable domain (remainder filled in from reference TRBV28 and TRBJ2-5): DVKVTQSSRYLVKRTGEKVFLECVQDMDHENMFWYRQDPGLGLRLIYFSYDVKMKEKGDIPEGYSVSREKKERFSLILESASTNQTSMYLCASSLSAPKETQYFGPGTRLLVL.

The chain has TRBV10-3 and TRBJ1-6; unclear D gene. Per germline, CDR1 ENHRY and CDR2 SYGVKD. Trimming took 0 bases from V and 6 from J, leaving 12 bases between them. The CDR3 is 16 residues long. CDR3 residues: CAISESFGSSNSPLHF. The CDR3, as DNA: TGTGCCATCAGTGAGTCTTTTGGCAGTTCTAATTCACCCCTCCACTTT.

This rearrangement joins TRBV6-2 or TRBV6-3 to TRBJ2-7; the D gene is possibly TRBD1 (6 bases). CDR1 MNHEY and CDR2 SVGEGT come from the germline V gene. Between the trimmed V and J ends, which lost 2 bases and 6 bases, there was a span of 11 bases. This CDR3 is 13 amino acids long. In nucleotides, the CDR3 is TGTGCCAGCAGTTACCTCGGACAGACCGAGCAGTACTTC. Translating it yields CASSYLGQTEQYF.

This clonotype was seen just once. The chain has TRBV20-1 and TRBJ2-5; tentative D call: TRBD1 (5 bases). Germline V CDR1 and CDR2: DFQATT, SNEGSKA (reference sequence). This CDR3 contains 14 residues. Deletions cut 3 bases from V and 11 bases from J, with 22 bases between. The CDR3 nucleotides read TGCAGTGCTAGGGCAGGACATATGAACAATGAGCAGTACTTC. It yields the protein CSARAGHMNNEQYF.

This clonotype was detected only a few times. This chain uses TRBV20-1 with TRBJ2-7; the D is unclear. Trimming shortened V by 0 bases and J by 3 bases, and 12 bases separated the two germline ends. The CDR3 is 14 amino acids. CDR1 and CDR2 (germline): DFQATT, SNEGSKA (reference sequence). The CDR3 region is CSARDSARIYEQYF. CDR3 DNA: TGCAGTGCTAGAGATAGTGCTCGCATCTACGAGCAGTACTTC.

The V call is TRBV7-2, the J call TRBJ2-5; TRBD2 might be the D (6 bases). The CDR3 sequence is 14 residues long. Germline CDR1 and CDR2: SGHTA and FQGNSA. The germline V and J ends were trimmed by 5 bases and 5 bases, with 15 bases remaining between them. The CDR3, as DNA: TGTGCCAGCAGCCGCCCGGGGGACCGGGAGACCCAGTACTTC. Its translation: CASSRPGDRETQYF.

The rearrangement joins TRBV5-6 to TRBJ2-2; TRBD2 matches at 8 bases. The CDR3 covers 16 residues. Per germline, CDR1 SGHDT and CDR2 YYEEEE. J gave up 4 bases and V 0 bases, and 5 bases lay outside the gene matches. The CDR3 nucleotides read TGTGCCAGCAGCTTGGCCCTAGCGGGTGGCACCGGGGAGCTGTTTTTT. It specifies CASSLALAGGTGELFF.

The J gene is TRBJ2-3, the V gene TRBV12-3 or TRBV12-4, with TRBD2 identical over 8 bases. V lost 6 bases to trimming and J lost 4 bases; unmatched junction nucleotides: 9. CDR3 length: 15 residues. The CDR3 DNA reads TGTGCCAGCAGCGGCGCGGGGGGCCCGCCAGATACGCAGTATTTT. It yields the protein CASSGAGGPPDTQYF.

Only one count was recorded for this clonotype. Possible read error: a much larger clone is one base away. The chain uses TRBV6-2 or TRBV6-3 and TRBJ2-1; D is perhaps TRBD1 (6 bases). The germline V gene encodes CDR1 MNHEY and CDR2 SVGEGT. Trimming cost V 5 bases and J 13 bases, with 21 bases left between them. This CDR3 region has 14 residues. In DNA, the CDR3 is TGTGCCAGCAGTCGATACGGGCCAGGGGAGACCCAGTTCTTC. Translated: CASSRYGPGETQFF.